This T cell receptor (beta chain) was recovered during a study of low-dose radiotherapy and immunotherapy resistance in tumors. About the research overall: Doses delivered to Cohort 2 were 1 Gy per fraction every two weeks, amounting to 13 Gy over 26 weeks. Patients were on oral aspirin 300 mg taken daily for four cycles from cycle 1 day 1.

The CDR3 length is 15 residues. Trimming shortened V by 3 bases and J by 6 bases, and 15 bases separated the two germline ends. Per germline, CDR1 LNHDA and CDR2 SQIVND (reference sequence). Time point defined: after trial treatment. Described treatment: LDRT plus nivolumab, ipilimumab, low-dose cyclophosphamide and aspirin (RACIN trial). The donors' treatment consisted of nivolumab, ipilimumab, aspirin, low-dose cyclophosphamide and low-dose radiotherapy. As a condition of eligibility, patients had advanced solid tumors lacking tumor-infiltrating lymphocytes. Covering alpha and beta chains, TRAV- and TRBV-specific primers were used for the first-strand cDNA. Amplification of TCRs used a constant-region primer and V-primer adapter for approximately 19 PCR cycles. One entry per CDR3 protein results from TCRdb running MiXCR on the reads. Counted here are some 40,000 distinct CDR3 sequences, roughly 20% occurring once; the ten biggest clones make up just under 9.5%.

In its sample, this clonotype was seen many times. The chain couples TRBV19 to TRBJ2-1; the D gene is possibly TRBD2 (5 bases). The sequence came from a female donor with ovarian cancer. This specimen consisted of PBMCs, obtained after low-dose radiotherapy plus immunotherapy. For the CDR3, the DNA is TGTGCCAGTAGTATCGAGGTAGGTCGGGGCAATGAGCAGTTCTTC. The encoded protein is CASSIEVGRGNEQFF.